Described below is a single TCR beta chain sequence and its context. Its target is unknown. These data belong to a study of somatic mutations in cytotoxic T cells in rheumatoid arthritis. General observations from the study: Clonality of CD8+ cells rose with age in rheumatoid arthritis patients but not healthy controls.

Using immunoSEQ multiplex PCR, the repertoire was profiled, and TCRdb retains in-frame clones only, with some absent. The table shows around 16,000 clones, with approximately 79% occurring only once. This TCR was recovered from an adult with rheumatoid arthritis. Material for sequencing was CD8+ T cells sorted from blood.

The CDR3 loop is CASSVGLAGSYNEQFF. CDR3 bases: TGTGCCAGCAGCGTAGGGCTAGCGGGCTCCTACAATGAGCAGTTCTTC. V gene TRBV9 combines with J gene TRBJ2-1; TRBD2 matches 8 bases. Germline V gene sequence: CDR1 SGDLS, CDR2 YYNGEE. With V trimmed by 0 bases and J by 0 bases, 2 bases remained unmatched. The CDR3 is made up of 16 amino acids.